These 21 T cell receptor beta chains were sequenced from one sample in a study of response to subunit inactivated influenza vaccine. Each CDR3 protein is one row after TCRdb ran MiXCR on the RT-PCR reads. The data contain approximately 480,000 distinct CDR3 sequences, 9.5% to 13% of them singletons. Specimen: PBMCs from blood, collected roughly 46 days after vaccination. All receptors come from a man between 45 and 60 years old who received an inactivated influenza vaccine.

This clonotype has a handful of counts. This chain connects TRBV7-3 to TRBJ2-2; no firm D call. Between the trimmed V and J ends, which lost 5 bases and 1 base, there was a span of 17 bases. The CDR3 length is 17 residues. Germline-derived CDR1 and CDR2 are SGHTA and FQGTGA. The CDR3: CASSAMPGTMNTGELFF. CDR3 DNA: TGTGCCAGCAGCGCAATGCCCGGCACCATGAACACCGGGGAGCTGTTTTTT.

This clonotype has only a few counts. The CDR3 DNA sequence: TGCGCCAGCAGCTTGGGAACAGAGGGAAACACCATATATTTT. Its protein product is CASSLGTEGNTIYF. This sequence joins TRBV5-1 and TRBJ1-3; D ambiguous. CDR1 and CDR2 from the germline V gene are SGHRS and YFSETQ. Trimming shortened V by 0 bases and J by 4 bases, and 8 bases separated the two germline ends. This CDR3 region has 14 residues.

The CDR3 DNA follows: TGTGCCAGCAGTTCCGCTTGGGGACAGGGTAGCACAGATACGCAGTATTTT. Amino acids: CASSSAWGQGSTDTQYF. V is TRBV12-3 or TRBV12-4 and J is TRBJ2-3; TRBD1 aligns across 9 bases. This CDR3 contains 17 residues. J gave up 0 bases and V 4 bases, and 8 bases lay outside the gene matches.

This clonotype showed up just a few times. The gene calls are TRBV7-8 and TRBJ2-4; either TRBD1 or TRBD2 may fit D (5 bases each). The CDR3 runs to 15 residues. CDR1 and CDR2 (germline): SGHVS, FQNEAQ. Trimming pared 5 bases from V and 4 bases from J, leaving 15 bases between. The CDR3 protein is CASSPVRDRKNIQYF. Written as DNA, the CDR3 is TGTGCCAGCAGCCCGGTCCGGGACCGAAAAAACATTCAGTACTTC.

This clonotype was picked up a small number of times. This chain uses TRBV24-1 with TRBJ2-2, with 11 bases matching TRBD2. The V and J ends lost 2 bases and 4 bases, in that order; junction bases with no gene match: 17. Germline-derived CDR1 and CDR2 are KGHDR and SFDVKD. The length of the CDR3 is 21 residues. CDR3 sequence: CATSDSQILAGARYRTGELFF. DNA of the CDR3: TGTGCCACCAGTGATTCCCAGATACTAGCGGGGGCCCGATATCGCACCGGGGAGCTGTTTTTT.

This clonotype has a handful of counts. The V gene is TRBV20-1, the J gene TRBJ1-1, with TRBD1 identical over 10 bases. The V gene end was trimmed by 2 bases and the J gene end by 8 bases; junction bases not matched to a gene: 8. Germline V gives CDR1 DFQATT, CDR2 SNEGSKA (reference sequence). The CDR3 spans 14 residues. The CDR3 reads CSARKTGGAGEAFF. In DNA form, the CDR3 reads TGCAGTGCTAGAAAGACAGGGGGCGCGGGGGAAGCTTTCTTT.

This clonotype was seen repeatedly, ten times or more. The V gene is TRBV4-3, the J gene TRBJ2-7; TRBD2 is a possible D gene (5 bases). V lost 0 bases to trimming and J lost 0 bases, with 9 bases between them. This CDR3 is built from 15 residues. Germline V gene data show CDR1 as LGHNA and CDR2 as YSLEER. CDR3: CASSQESSSSYEQYF. The CDR3 region has the DNA TGCGCCAGCAGCCAAGAGTCTAGCAGCTCCTACGAGCAGTACTTC.

The J gene is TRBJ2-7, the V gene TRBV20-1; 10 positions match TRBD2. The CDR3 loop spans 17 amino acids. Looked up from germline, CDR1 is DFQATT and CDR2 is SNEGSKA (reference sequence). V was clipped by 5 bases and J by 4 bases; unmatched bases: 17. The CDR3 protein is CSAFASGSVSPSYEQYF. The CDR3 region has the DNA TGCAGTGCTTTTGCTAGCGGGAGTGTATCCCCTTCTTACGAGCAGTACTTC.

This clonotype was seen many times. The rearrangement links TRBV11-2 to TRBJ2-7; 12 bases line up with TRBD2. CDR1 SGHAT and CDR2 FQNNGV come from the germline V gene. The ends lost 6 bases at V and 0 bases at J; junction bases unmatched: 6. The CDR3 spans 16 residues. Here the CDR3 DNA reads TGTGCCAGCAGTATGCTAGCGGGGGGGACCTCCTACGAGCAGTACTTC. This encodes CASSMLAGGTSYEQYF.

This chain links TRBV6-5 with TRBJ1-6, with D maybe TRBD1 (6 bases). V dropped 3 bases and J dropped 0 bases, with 12 bases sitting between them. This CDR3 is built from 17 residues. The germline CDR1 and CDR2 sequences are MNHEY and SVGAGI. CDR3 coding DNA: TGTGCCAGCAGTTATCATCAGGGGAGCTCCTATAATTCACCCCTCCACTTT. Its protein is CASSYHQGSSYNSPLHF.

This clonotype came up a few times. The chain employs TRBV30 and TRBJ2-5, with a tentative D call TRBD2 (5 bases). Germline CDR1 is GTSNPN and CDR2 is SVGIG (reference sequence). The CDR3 sequence is 13 residues long. V lost 2 bases to trimming and J lost 10 bases, with 17 bases between them. CDR3 sequence reads: CAWSPSGESRQYF. For the CDR3, the DNA is TGTGCCTGGAGTCCGAGTGGGGAGAGTCGCCAGTACTTC.

This clonotype appeared a few times. The J gene is TRBJ1-1, the V gene TRBV7-9, with TRBD1 matching over 10 bases. The ends lost 1 base at V and 4 bases at J; junction bases unmatched: 6. Germline CDR1 and CDR2: SEHNR and FQNEAQ (reference sequence). CDR3 length equals 16 residues. CDR3 in amino acids: CASSLGRDRGFTEAFF. As DNA, the CDR3 is TGTGCCAGCAGCTTAGGGAGGGACAGGGGATTCACTGAAGCTTTCTTT.

The chain has TRBV6-1 and TRBJ1-5; no firm D call. Trimming stripped 0 bases from V and 11 bases from J, with 5 bases between. The CDR3 spans 11 residues. Germline CDR1 MNHNS, CDR2 SASEGT. The CDR3 spells CASSEAGAQHF. As DNA, the CDR3 is TGTGCCAGCAGTGAAGCCGGTGCCCAGCATTTT.

Comment on this clonotype: This may stem from a read error, because a much larger clone lies one nucleotide away. This chain links TRBV5-1 with TRBJ1-1; the D gene is possibly TRBD1 (6 bases). V gave up 4 bases and J gave up 1 base, with 11 bases separating them. CDR1 is SGHRS and CDR2 is YFSETQ in the germline V gene. This CDR3 comprises 14 residues. The CDR3 DNA reads TGCGCCAGCAGCCTGACGACAGGGAACACTGAAGCTTTCTTT. As protein: CASSLTTGNTEAFF. Based on the CDR3 plus reference TRBV5-1 and TRBJ1-1, the full variable domain is KAGVTQTPRYLIKTRGQQVTLSCSPISGHRSVSWYQQTPGQGLQFLFEYFSETQRNKGNFPGRFSGRQFSNSRSEMNVSTLELGDSALYLCASSLTTGNTEAFFGQGTRLTVV.

V and J are TRBV25-1 and TRBJ2-5, with TRBD1 identical over 7 bases. The CDR3 extends over 14 amino acids. Unmatched junction bases numbered 5, after V lost 5 bases and J lost 2 bases. In germline, CDR1 is MGHDK, CDR2 SYGVNS. The CDR3: CASSSRTGQETQYF. The CDR3 nucleotides read TGTGCCAGCAGTTCTCGGACAGGTCAAGAGACCCAGTACTTC.

Ten or more counts support this clonotype. The V gene is TRBV29-1, the J gene TRBJ2-4; D not certain. V gave up 6 bases and J gave up 3 bases, with 12 bases separating them. This CDR3 has 13 residues. From germline, CDR1 is SQVTM and CDR2 ANQGSEA. This chain's CDR3 is CSVGDSVKNIQYF. In DNA, the CDR3 is TGCAGCGTGGGTGACTCAGTCAAAAACATTCAGTACTTC. The full variable domain, completed using reference TRBV29-1 and TRBJ2-4, is SAVISQKPSRDICQRGTSLTIQCQVDSQVTMMFWYRQQPGQSLTLIATANQGSEATYESGFVIDKFPISRPNLTFSTLTVSNMSPEDSSIYLCSVGDSVKNIQYFGAGTRLSVL.

As for this clonotype: A clone one base away is much larger, so this may be a read error. The chain recombines TRBV5-1 with TRBJ2-3; a possible D gene is TRBD2 (5 bases). The V gene's germline CDR1 is SGHRS and CDR2 YFSETQ. CDR3 size: 14 residues. CDR3 DNA: TGCGCCAGTCACAGTCACCCTAGCACAGATCCGCAGTATTTT. This translates into CASHSHPSTDPQYF.

This clonotype has more than one count but fewer than ten. CDR3 sequence: CASSLVTGTVSYEQYF. In DNA form, the CDR3 reads TGCGCCAGCAGCTTGGTGACCGGGACAGTCTCCTACGAGCAGTACTTC. The chain links TRBV5-1 to TRBJ2-7, with 7 positions matching TRBD1. Germline values: CDR1 SGHRS, CDR2 YFSETQ. V was clipped by 0 bases and J by 0 bases; unmatched bases: 6. The CDR3 has 16 residues.

This clonotype was recorded once. The chain has TRBV7-2 and TRBJ1-1, with D unresolved. The CDR3 length is 14 residues. Germline CDR1 is SGHTA and CDR2 is FQGNSA. The CDR3 is CGNTFGQMNTEAFF. For the CDR3, the DNA is TGTGGCAACACCTTTGGGCAGATGAACACTGAAGCTTTCTTT.

The rearrangement links TRBV12-3 or TRBV12-4 to TRBJ1-4, with D possibly TRBD1 on 6 matching bases. The CDR3 runs 14 residues. V shed 8 bases and J shed 4 bases, with 14 bases lying between them. CDR3 sequence reads: CASGAGVDNEKLFF. In DNA form, the CDR3 reads TGTGCCAGCGGGGCAGGGGTGGATAATGAAAAACTGTTTTTT.

The sample holds many counts of this clonotype. The genes are TRBV20-1 and TRBJ1-6; D perhaps matches TRBD1 (5 bases). This CDR3 is built from 15 residues. The V gene lost 6 bases and the J gene lost 8 bases, with 20 bases spanning the gap. Germline CDR1 DFQATT, CDR2 SNEGSKA (reference sequence). The CDR3 spells CSAKHGRVTYSPLHF. The CDR3 DNA sequence: TGCAGTGCCAAGCATGGCAGGGTGACTTATTCACCCCTCCACTTT.